The clone carrying this T cell receptor beta chain was seen a handful of times. Its antigen is still unknown. CDR3 length: 16 residues. Trimming shortened V by 7 bases and J by 0 bases, and 16 bases separated the two germline ends. These data belong to a study of blood T cells in healthy people across ages. General observations from the study: Investigators viewed diversity estimates from one million T cells as underestimates, the study reported.

Then a second PCR, running roughly 6 to 11 cycles, was carried out with a sample-barcoded 5' primer and a J-beta primer mix. TCRdb re-called the 5' RACE reads with MiXCR, one entry per CDR3 protein. This table holds roughly 800,000 distinct CDR3 sequences, around 25% found once. This same sample was also taken into another study, of T cells of mothers and their children. That paper notes: The study recruited a few healthy Caucasian mothers and their six children as donors.

Sequences were obtained from blood. The sequence was collected from a boy aged 5 to 17 in good health. J is TRBJ2-4 and V is TRBV12-3 or TRBV12-4, with a weak D call TRBD1 (5 bases). The CDR3 here is CASTNSGQIAKNIQYF. The CDR3, as DNA: TGTGCCAGCACCAACTCAGGACAAATAGCCAAAAACATTCAGTACTTC.